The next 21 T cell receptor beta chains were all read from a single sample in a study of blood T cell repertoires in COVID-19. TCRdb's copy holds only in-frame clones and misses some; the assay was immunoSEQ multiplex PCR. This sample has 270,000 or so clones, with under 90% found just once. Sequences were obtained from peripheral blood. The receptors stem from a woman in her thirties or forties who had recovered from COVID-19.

CDR3 protein: CASSPNNAYEQYF. For the CDR3, the DNA is TGTGCCAGCTCACCAAATAATGCCTACGAGCAGTACTTC. J is TRBJ2-7 and V is TRBV18; D is ambiguous. The V and J ends lost 2 bases and 2 bases respectively, with 7 bases between them. CDR3 length equals 13 residues. Germline CDR1 and CDR2: KGHSH and LQKENI.

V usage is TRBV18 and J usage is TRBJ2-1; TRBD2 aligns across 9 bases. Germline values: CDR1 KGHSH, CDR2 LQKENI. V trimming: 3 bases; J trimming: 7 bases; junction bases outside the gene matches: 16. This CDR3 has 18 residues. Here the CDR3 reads CASSPEGKAGGPINEQFF. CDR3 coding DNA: TGTGCCAGCTCACCGGAAGGGAAGGCGGGAGGGCCCATAAATGAGCAGTTCTTC.

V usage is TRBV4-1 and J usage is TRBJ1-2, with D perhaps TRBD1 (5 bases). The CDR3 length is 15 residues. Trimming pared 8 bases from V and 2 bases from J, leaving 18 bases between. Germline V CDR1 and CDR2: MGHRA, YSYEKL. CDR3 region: CASRHRRGENYGYTF. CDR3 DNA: TGCGCCAGCCGACACCGCCGGGGGGAAAACTATGGCTACACCTTC.

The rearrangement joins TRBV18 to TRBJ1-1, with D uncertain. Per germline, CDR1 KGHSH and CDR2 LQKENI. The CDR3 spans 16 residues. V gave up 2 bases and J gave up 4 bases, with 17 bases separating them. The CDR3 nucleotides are TGTGCCAGCTCACCAGAATACGCGGCACTGAGCACTGAAGCTTTCTTT. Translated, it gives CASSPEYAALSTEAFF. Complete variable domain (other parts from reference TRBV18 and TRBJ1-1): NAGVMQNPRHLVRRRGQEARLRCSPMKGHSHVYWYRQLPEEGLKFMVYLQKENIIDESGMPKERFSAEFPKEGPSILRIQQVVRGDSAAYFCASSPEYAALSTEAFFGQGTRLTVV.

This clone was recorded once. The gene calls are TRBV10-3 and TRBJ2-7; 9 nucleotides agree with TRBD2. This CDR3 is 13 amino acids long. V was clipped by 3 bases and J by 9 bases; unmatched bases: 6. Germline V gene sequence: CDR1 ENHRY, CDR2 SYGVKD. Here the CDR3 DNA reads TGTGCCATCAGTGAAAGGACTAGCGATCCGCAGTACTTC. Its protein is CAISERTSDPQYF.

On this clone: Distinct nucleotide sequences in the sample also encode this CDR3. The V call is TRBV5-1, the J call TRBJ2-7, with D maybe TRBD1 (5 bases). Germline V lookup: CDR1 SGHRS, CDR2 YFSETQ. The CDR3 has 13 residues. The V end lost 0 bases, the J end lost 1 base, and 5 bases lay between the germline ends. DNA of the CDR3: TGCGCCAGCAGCTTGGGACAGTCCTACGAGCAGTACTTC. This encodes CASSLGQSYEQYF. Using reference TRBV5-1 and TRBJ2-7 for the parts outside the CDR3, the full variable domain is KAGVTQTPRYLIKTRGQQVTLSCSPISGHRSVSWYQQTPGQGLQFLFEYFSETQRNKGNFPGRFSGRQFSNSRSEMNVSTLELGDSALYLCASSLGQSYEQYFGPGTRLTVT.

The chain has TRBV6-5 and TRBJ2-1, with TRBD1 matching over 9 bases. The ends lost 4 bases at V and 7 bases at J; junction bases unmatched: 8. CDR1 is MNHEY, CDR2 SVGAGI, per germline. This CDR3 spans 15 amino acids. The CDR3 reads CASSSAGTGSNEQFF. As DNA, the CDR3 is TGTGCCAGCAGTTCCGCCGGGACAGGGTCGAATGAGCAGTTCTTC.

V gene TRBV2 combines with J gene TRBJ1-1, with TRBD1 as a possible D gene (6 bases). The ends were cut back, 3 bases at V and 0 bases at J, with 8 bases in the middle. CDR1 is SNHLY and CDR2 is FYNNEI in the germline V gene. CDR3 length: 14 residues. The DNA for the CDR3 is TGTGCCAGCAGTGACCGGACAGTGAACACTGAAGCTTTCTTT. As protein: CASSDRTVNTEAFF.

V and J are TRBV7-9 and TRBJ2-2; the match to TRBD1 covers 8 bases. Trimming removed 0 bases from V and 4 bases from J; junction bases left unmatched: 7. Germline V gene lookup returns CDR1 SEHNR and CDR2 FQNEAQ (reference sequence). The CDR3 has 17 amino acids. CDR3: CASSLAPGGFSTGELFF. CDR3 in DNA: TGTGCCAGCAGCTTAGCCCCAGGGGGCTTTAGCACCGGGGAGCTGTTTTTT.

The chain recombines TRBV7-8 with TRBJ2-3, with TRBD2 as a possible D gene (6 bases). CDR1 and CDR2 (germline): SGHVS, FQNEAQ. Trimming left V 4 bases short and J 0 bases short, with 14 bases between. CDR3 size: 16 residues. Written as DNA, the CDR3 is TGTGCCAGCAGCTACTCACTCGGGACTAGCACAGATACGCAGTATTTT. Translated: CASSYSLGTSTDTQYF. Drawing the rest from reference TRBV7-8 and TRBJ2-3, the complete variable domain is GAGVSQSPRYKVAKRGQDVALRCDPISGHVSLFWYQQALGQGPEFLTYFQNEAQLDKSGLPSDRFFAERPEGSVSTLKIQRTQQEDSAVYLCASSYSLGTSTDTQYFGPGTRLTVL.

The CDR3 protein is CASSQAQYTGELFF. The CDR3 nucleotides are TGTGCCAGCAGCCAAGCCCAGTACACCGGGGAGCTGTTTTTT. V gene TRBV14 combines with J gene TRBJ2-2; D is unresolved. CDR3 size: 14 residues. V was cut by 1 base and J by 3 bases, with 6 bases left in between. CDR1 is SGHDN and CDR2 is FVKESK in the germline V gene. Based on the CDR3 plus reference TRBV14 and TRBJ2-2, the full variable domain is EAGVTQFPSHSVIEKGQTVTLRCDPISGHDNLYWYRRVMGKEIKFLLHFVKESKQDESGMPNNRFLAERTGGTYSTLKVQPAELEDSGVYFCASSQAQYTGELFFGEGSRLTVL.

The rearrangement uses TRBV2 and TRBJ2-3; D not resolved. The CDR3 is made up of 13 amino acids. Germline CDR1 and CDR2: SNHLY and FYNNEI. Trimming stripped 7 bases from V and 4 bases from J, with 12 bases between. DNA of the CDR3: TGTGCCAGCACCTTCCGGGTTTCAGATACGCAGTATTTT. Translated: CASTFRVSDTQYF.

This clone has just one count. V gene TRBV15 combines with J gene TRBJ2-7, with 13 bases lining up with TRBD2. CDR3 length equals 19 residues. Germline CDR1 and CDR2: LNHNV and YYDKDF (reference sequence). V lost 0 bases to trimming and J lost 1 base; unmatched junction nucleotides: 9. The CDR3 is CATSRDFVGLAGRSYEQYF. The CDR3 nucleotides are TGTGCCACCAGCAGAGATTTTGTGGGACTAGCGGGACGGTCCTACGAGCAGTACTTC.

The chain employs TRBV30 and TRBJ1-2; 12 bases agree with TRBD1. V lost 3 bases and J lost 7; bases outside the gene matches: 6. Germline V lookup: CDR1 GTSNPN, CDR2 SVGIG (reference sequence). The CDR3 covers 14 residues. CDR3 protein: CAWSAGQGASGYTF. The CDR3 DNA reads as TGTGCCTGGAGCGCGGGACAGGGGGCGAGTGGCTACACCTTC.

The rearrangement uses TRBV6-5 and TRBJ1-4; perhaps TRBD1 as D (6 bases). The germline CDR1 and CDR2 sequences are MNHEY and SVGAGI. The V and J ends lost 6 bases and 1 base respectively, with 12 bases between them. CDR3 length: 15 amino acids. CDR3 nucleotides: TGTGCCAGCAGGCCGCCACAGGGAACTAATGAAAAACTGTTTTTT. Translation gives CASRPPQGTNEKLFF.

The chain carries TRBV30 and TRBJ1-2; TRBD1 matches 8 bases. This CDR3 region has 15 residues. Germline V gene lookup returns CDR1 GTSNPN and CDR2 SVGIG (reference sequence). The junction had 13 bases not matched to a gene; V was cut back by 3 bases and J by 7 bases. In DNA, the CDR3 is TGTGCCTGGAGGGTACCCCAGGGGGCTCACGGTGGCTACACCTTC. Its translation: CAWRVPQGAHGGYTF.

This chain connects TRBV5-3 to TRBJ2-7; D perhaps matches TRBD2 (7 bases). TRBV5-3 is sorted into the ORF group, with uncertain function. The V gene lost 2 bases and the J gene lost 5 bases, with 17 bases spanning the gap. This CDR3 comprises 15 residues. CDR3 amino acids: CARSLPGGPSNEQYF. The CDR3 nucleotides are TGTGCCAGAAGCTTACCCGGGGGGCCCTCGAACGAGCAGTACTTC.

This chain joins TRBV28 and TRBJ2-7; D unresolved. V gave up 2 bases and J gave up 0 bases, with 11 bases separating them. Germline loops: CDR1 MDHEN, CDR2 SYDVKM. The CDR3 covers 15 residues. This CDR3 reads CASSLARPGSYEQYF. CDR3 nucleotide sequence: TGTGCCAGCAGTTTAGCCAGGCCCGGCTCCTACGAGCAGTACTTC.

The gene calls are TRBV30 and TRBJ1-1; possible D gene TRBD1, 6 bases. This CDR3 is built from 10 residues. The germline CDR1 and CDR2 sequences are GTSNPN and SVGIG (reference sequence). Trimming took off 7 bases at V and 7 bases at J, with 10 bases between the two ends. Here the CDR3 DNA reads TGTGCCTTCGGACAGTTTGAAGCTTTCTTT. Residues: CAFGQFEAFF. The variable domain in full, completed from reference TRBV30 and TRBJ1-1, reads SQTIHQWPATLVQPVGSPLSLECTVEGTSNPNLYWYRQAAGRGLQLLFYSVGIGQISSEVPQNLSASRPQDRQFILSSKKLLLSDSGFYLCAFGQFEAFFGQGTRLTVV.

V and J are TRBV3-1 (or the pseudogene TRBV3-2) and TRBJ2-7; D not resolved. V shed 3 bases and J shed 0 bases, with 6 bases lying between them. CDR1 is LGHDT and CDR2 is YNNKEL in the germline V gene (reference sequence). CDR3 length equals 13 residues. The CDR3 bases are TGTGCCAGCAGCCAGATTAGCTCCTACGAGCAGTACTTC. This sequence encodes CASSQISSYEQYF.

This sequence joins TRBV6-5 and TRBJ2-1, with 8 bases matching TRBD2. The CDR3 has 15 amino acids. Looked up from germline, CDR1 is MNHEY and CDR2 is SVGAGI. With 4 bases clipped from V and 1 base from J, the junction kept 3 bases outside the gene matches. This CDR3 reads CASSSSGWSYNEQFF. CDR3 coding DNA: TGTGCCAGCAGTTCTAGCGGGTGGTCCTACAATGAGCAGTTCTTC.